This T cell receptor (beta chain) was identified during a study of identical twins. CDR1 SEHNR and CDR2 FQNEAQ come from the germline V gene (reference sequence). Trimming took off 5 bases at V and 6 bases at J, with 15 bases between the two ends. This CDR3 is 14 amino acids long. TCRdb reprocessed the 5' RACE reads with MiXCR, giving one entry per CDR3 protein. The table lists 510,000 or so distinct CDR3 sequences, around 15% of them singletons. This sample also belongs to another study, concerning yellow fever vaccine responses in identical twins.

The clonotype comes from a woman between 18 and 29 years old in good health. Source material: CD4+ T cells sorted from blood. The chain is built from TRBV7-9 and TRBJ2-3, with D perhaps matching TRBD1 (6 bases). The CDR3 reads CASSHDRFPDTQYF. CDR3 DNA: TGTGCCAGCAGCCATGACAGGTTTCCCGATACGCAGTATTTT.